These 27 T cell receptor beta chains originate from one sample sequenced in a study of sequential checkpoint blockade in melanoma. Measured with immunoSEQ multiplex PCR; TCRdb has only the in-frame clones, and not every one. The sample has over 10,000 clones, around 65% seen once. Treatment specified: randomized to nivolumab then ipilimumab (arm A) or the reverse (arm B). Here the sequenced sample was CD8+ T cells sorted from blood (inferred from file names), taken from a patient given nivolumab and ipilimumab in sequence. These TCRs come from a human donor with melanoma.

The chain combines TRBV29-1 with TRBJ1-2; D is perhaps TRBD1 (5 bases). V lost 4 bases to trimming and J lost 0 bases, with 9 bases between them. The CDR3 runs 13 residues. Germline V CDR1 and CDR2: SQVTM, ANQGSEA. This CDR3 is CSVAGRANYGYTF. CDR3 bases: TGCAGCGTTGCGGGCAGGGCTAACTATGGCTACACCTTC.

The genes are TRBV9 and TRBJ1-2, with TRBD1 matching 9 bases. V was pared by 4 bases and J by 2 bases, with 6 bases of the junction left unmatched. The CDR3 has 15 amino acids. The germline V gene has CDR1 SGDLS and CDR2 YYNGEE. Here the CDR3 reads CASSSAGTGNYGYTF. CDR3 sequence (DNA): TGTGCCAGCAGCTCAGCCGGGACAGGGAACTATGGCTACACCTTC. Looking up the rest from reference TRBV9 and TRBJ1-2 gives the full variable domain: DSGVTQTPKHLITATGQRVTLRCSPRSGDLSVYWYQQSLDQGLQFLIQYYNGEERAKGNILERFSAQQFPDLHSELNLSSLELGDSALYFCASSSAGTGNYGYTFGSGTRLTVV.

This chain joins TRBV7-9 and TRBJ2-7; 7 bases line up with TRBD1. The junction had 9 bases not matched to a gene; V was cut back by 5 bases and J by 2 bases. The length of the CDR3 is 15 residues. CDR1 is SEHNR, CDR2 FQNEAQ, per germline (reference sequence). The CDR3 nucleotides read TGTGCCAGCAGCCCTCCGGACAGGAAGCCCTACGAGCAGTACTTC. Its protein product is CASSPPDRKPYEQYF.

The chain carries TRBV28 and TRBJ2-7, with 8 bases lining up with TRBD1. CDR1 and CDR2 from the germline V gene are MDHEN and SYDVKM. This CDR3 has 16 residues. Losses at the gene ends were 3 bases for V and 7 bases for J; bases not matched to a gene: 14. CDR3 residues: CASSFPNQGAADEQYF. The CDR3 bases are TGTGCCAGCAGTTTCCCTAACCAGGGGGCGGCGGATGAGCAGTACTTC.

This chain uses TRBV19 with TRBJ1-2; D unresolved. V lost 1 base to trimming and J lost 8 bases, with 8 bases between them. Looked up from germline, CDR1 is LNHDA and CDR2 is SQIVND (reference sequence). The CDR3 spans 12 residues. The CDR3 loop is CASSIGPNGYTF. CDR3 DNA: TGTGCCAGTAGTATAGGGCCGAACGGCTACACCTTC.

This chain links TRBV6-5 with TRBJ1-2; 8 positions match TRBD1. CDR3 size: 16 residues. The trim removed 0 bases at V and 0 bases at J, leaving 3 bases unmatched. Germline-derived CDR1 and CDR2 are MNHEY and SVGAGI. The CDR3 bases are TGTGCCAGCAGTTACTCCGAGACAGGGGCTAACTATGGCTACACCTTC. This codes for CASSYSETGANYGYTF.

In this sample, this clone turned up a few times. V usage is TRBV27 and J usage is TRBJ2-4, with D maybe TRBD1 (6 bases). V dropped 3 bases and J dropped 8 bases, with 17 bases sitting between them. Germline-derived CDR1 and CDR2 are MNHEY and SMNVEV (reference sequence). The CDR3 consists of 15 residues. The CDR3 is CASSFGAGVMDIQYF. In nucleotides, the CDR3 is TGTGCCAGCAGTTTCGGGGCAGGGGTCATGGACATTCAGTACTTC.

V and J are TRBV9 and TRBJ2-6; TRBD1 matches 9 bases. J gave up 0 bases and V 3 bases, and 4 bases lay outside the gene matches. The CDR3 extends over 17 amino acids. Germline assignment: CDR1 SGDLS and CDR2 YYNGEE. As DNA, the CDR3 is TGTGCCAGCAGCGCCCGGGACAGGGACTCTGGGGCCAACGTCCTGACTTTC. Protein: CASSARDRDSGANVLTF. Combining the CDR3 with reference TRBV9 and TRBJ2-6 gives the whole variable domain DSGVTQTPKHLITATGQRVTLRCSPRSGDLSVYWYQQSLDQGLQFLIQYYNGEERAKGNILERFSAQQFPDLHSELNLSSLELGDSALYFCASSARDRDSGANVLTFGAGSRLTVL.

The chain is built from TRBV4-2 and TRBJ2-1; TRBD2 matches 8 bases. The CDR3 loop spans 15 amino acids. Germline CDR1 is LGHNA and CDR2 is YNFKEQ. V lost 1 base, J lost 4 bases, and 3 bases stayed unmatched. Here the CDR3 reads CASSQAGGQYNEQFF. The CDR3 nucleotides are TGTGCCAGCAGCCAAGCGGGGGGGCAATACAATGAGCAGTTCTTC.

The CDR3 DNA reads TGTGCCAGCAGCGTAGCGGCGGGGCATGAGGGAACTGAAGCTTTCTTT. It translates to CASSVAAGHEGTEAFF. The chain combines TRBV9 with TRBJ1-1, with a tentative D call TRBD1 (5 bases). Trimming shortened V by 0 bases and J by 5 bases, and 17 bases separated the two germline ends. In germline, CDR1 is SGDLS, CDR2 YYNGEE. CDR3 length: 16 amino acids.

CDR3 loop: CASSLTGSSYEQYF. The CDR3 coding sequence is TGTGCCAGCAGTTTAACGGGGAGCTCCTACGAGCAGTACTTC. The V call is TRBV28, the J call TRBJ2-7, with D perhaps matching TRBD2 (5 bases). The V end was cut by 2 bases, the J end by 0 bases, with 8 bases between. The CDR3 has 14 amino acids. The germline V gene encodes CDR1 MDHEN and CDR2 SYDVKM.

Of note for this clone: Given a much more abundant clone one base away, this may be a read error. The identical CDR3 is also encoded by other nucleotide sequences in the sample. The rearrangement uses TRBV4-1 and TRBJ2-7, with D tentatively TRBD1 (5 bases). Germline CDR1 MGHRA, CDR2 YSYEKL. V was cut by 1 base and J by 4 bases, with 8 bases left in between. The CDR3 spans 13 residues. CDR3 residues: CASSQGGRYEQYF. The CDR3 nucleotides are TGCGCCAGCAGCCAAGGGGGCAGATACGAGCAGTACTTC.

This clone was counted once. This chain joins TRBV20-1 and TRBJ1-2; D is ambiguous. The V gene lost 3 bases and the J gene lost 3 bases, with 5 bases spanning the gap. CDR1 and CDR2 (germline): DFQATT, SNEGSKA (reference sequence). The CDR3 contains 11 residues. The CDR3 region is CSARQYYGYTF. DNA of the CDR3: TGCAGTGCTAGGCAGTACTATGGCTACACCTTC.

The rearrangement uses TRBV30 and TRBJ1-1, with a tentative D call TRBD1 (5 bases). This CDR3 has 13 residues. V dropped 0 bases and J dropped 5 bases, with 10 bases sitting between them. Germline CDR1 reads GTSNPN; CDR2 reads SVGIG (reference sequence). The CDR3 region has the DNA TGTGCCTGGAGTGTCTCTGGGGGGACTGAAGCTTTCTTT. It translates to CAWSVSGGTEAFF.

The CDR3 here is CAFSGISTYEQYF. Here the CDR3 DNA reads TGTGCCTTCTCGGGAATCTCTACCTACGAGCAGTACTTC. V and J are TRBV30 and TRBJ2-7; TRBD2 is a possible D gene (5 bases). CDR3 size: 13 residues. Between the trimmed V and J ends, which lost 7 bases and 2 bases, there was a span of 15 bases. Germline V lookup: CDR1 GTSNPN, CDR2 SVGIG (reference sequence).

The rearrangement links TRBV7-9 to TRBJ1-1, with D perhaps TRBD1 (5 bases). V was trimmed by 6 bases and J by 1 base, leaving 15 bases between them. The germline gives CDR1 SEHNR, CDR2 FQNEAQ (reference sequence). The CDR3 spans 15 residues. For the CDR3, the DNA is TGTGCCAGCAGTGGAGATGGGGCCCCGAACACTGAAGCTTTCTTT. This sequence encodes CASSGDGAPNTEAFF.

This clone was counted many times. The chain recombines TRBV7-9 with TRBJ1-2, with unresolved D. Germline-derived CDR1 and CDR2 are SEHNR and FQNEAQ (reference sequence). Trimming took 3 bases from V and 2 from J, leaving 7 bases between them. This CDR3 spans 13 amino acids. The CDR3 here is CASSFRENYGYTF. CDR3 DNA sequence: TGTGCCAGCAGCTTTAGGGAGAACTATGGCTACACCTTC. The whole variable domain, filled in from reference TRBV7-9 and TRBJ1-2, reads DTGVSQNPRHKITKRGQNVTFRCDPISEHNRLYWYRQTLGQGPEFLTYFQNEAQLEKSRLLSDRFSAERPKGSFSTLEIQRTEQGDSAMYLCASSFRENYGYTFGSGTRLTVV.

This chain uses TRBV7-9 with TRBJ1-5; D is possibly TRBD1 (5 bases). CDR3 length equals 14 residues. V was pared by 1 base and J by 6 bases, with 10 bases between. Germline V gene data show CDR1 as SEHNR and CDR2 as FQNEAQ (reference sequence). The CDR3 DNA is TGTGCCAGCAGCTTAGGTGGGGCCTCTCAGCCCCAGCATTTT. The encoded protein is CASSLGGASQPQHF.

This sequence joins TRBV6-5 and TRBJ2-1; weak D call: TRBD2 (6 bases). This CDR3 comprises 15 residues. CDR1 is MNHEY, CDR2 SVGAGI, per germline. V was clipped by 6 bases and J by 5 bases, with 17 bases between them. CDR3 in amino acids: CASRFGWGEDNEQFF. CDR3 nucleotide sequence: TGTGCCAGCAGATTTGGGTGGGGGGAGGACAATGAGCAGTTCTTC.

The chain joins TRBV11-2 to TRBJ1-2; 9 bases are a match to TRBD1. J gave up 4 bases and V 6 bases, and 3 bases lay outside the gene matches. The length of the CDR3 is 13 residues. Germline-derived CDR1 and CDR2 are SGHAT and FQNNGV. The CDR3 nucleotides read TGTGCCAGCAGTACGGACAGGGGCTATGGCTACACCTTC. Translating gives CASSTDRGYGYTF.

The chain recombines TRBV4-3 with TRBJ2-2; D perhaps matches TRBD2 (5 bases). The CDR3 runs to 14 residues. Germline V gene sequence: CDR1 LGHNA, CDR2 YSLEER. Trimming pared 4 bases from V and 7 bases from J, leaving 13 bases between. The CDR3: CASSPSSYGGELFF. CDR3 in DNA: TGCGCCAGCAGCCCATCTAGCTACGGCGGGGAGCTGTTTTTT.

J is TRBJ2-1 and V is TRBV2, with 10 bases lining up with TRBD2. The germline V gene encodes CDR1 SNHLY and CDR2 FYNNEI. This CDR3 has 15 amino acids. The trim removed 2 bases at V and 8 bases at J, leaving 6 bases unmatched. CDR3 loop: CASSEQSGRAYEQFF. CDR3 DNA: TGTGCCAGCAGTGAACAGAGCGGGAGGGCCTATGAGCAGTTCTTC. Together with reference TRBV2 and TRBJ2-1, the CDR3 gives the full variable domain: EPEVTQTPSHQVTQMGQEVILRCVPISNHLYFYWYRQILGQKVEFLVSFYNNEISEKSEIFDDQFSVERPDGSNFTLKIRSTKLEDSAMYFCASSEQSGRAYEQFFGPGTRLTVL.

The V call is TRBV4-3, the J call TRBJ1-6; D not resolved. The CDR3 totals 15 residues. Germline V lookup: CDR1 LGHNA, CDR2 YSLEER. Trimming stripped 0 bases from V and 9 bases from J, with 12 bases between. CDR3 residues: CASSQESTVISPLHF. The DNA of the CDR3 is TGCGCCAGCAGCCAAGAAAGTACAGTTATTTCACCCCTCCACTTT.

The chain uses TRBV9 and TRBJ2-1; D may be TRBD1 (6 bases). CDR3 length equals 15 residues. Per the germline V gene, CDR1 is SGDLS and CDR2 is YYNGEE. V lost 0 bases, J lost 4 bases, and 11 bases lay in between. The CDR3 DNA is TGTGCCAGCAGCGTAGGGTACGGGACATACAATGAGCAGTTCTTC. This encodes CASSVGYGTYNEQFF. The full variable domain, its missing parts supplied by reference TRBV9 and TRBJ2-1, is DSGVTQTPKHLITATGQRVTLRCSPRSGDLSVYWYQQSLDQGLQFLIQYYNGEERAKGNILERFSAQQFPDLHSELNLSSLELGDSALYFCASSVGYGTYNEQFFGPGTRLTVL.

This clone was detected once. The chain employs TRBV5-6 and TRBJ2-4, with TRBD2 as a possible D gene (6 bases). The CDR3 has 14 amino acids. Trimming stripped 4 bases from V and 3 bases from J, with 11 bases between. Per germline, CDR1 SGHDT and CDR2 YYEEEE. CDR3 in DNA: TGTGCCAGCAGCAGCGGGTTGGACAAAAACATTCAGTACTTC. This encodes CASSSGLDKNIQYF.

The genes are TRBV9 and TRBJ2-3; 7 bases align to TRBD2. This CDR3 is 12 amino acids long. The trim removed 0 bases at V and 14 bases at J, leaving 6 bases unmatched. Germline lookup yields CDR1 SGDLS and CDR2 YYNGEE. CDR3 in amino acids: CASSVVSGALYF. In nucleotides, the CDR3 is TGTGCCAGCAGCGTAGTCAGCGGGGCACTGTATTTT.

The genes are TRBV7-3 and TRBJ1-1, with TRBD1 matching 9 bases. The CDR3 runs to 16 residues. Germline V CDR1 and CDR2: SGHTA, FQGTGA. Trimming at V came to 2 bases and at J to 4 bases, leaving 8 bases not matched to a gene. The CDR3: CASSLAGQGGITEAFF. CDR3 coding DNA: TGTGCCAGCAGCTTAGCGGGACAGGGCGGCATCACTGAAGCTTTCTTT.